A single TCR beta chain is shown here with its context. No antigen is known for it. These data belong to a study of blood T cells in healthy people across ages. Overall study findings and caveats: Older age coincided with a roughly linear decline in TCR beta diversity per million T cells.

Sample-barcoded 5' priming and a J-beta primer mix drove a second PCR of 7 to 11 cycles. TCRdb processed the 5' RACE reads anew with MiXCR; each CDR3 protein has one entry. The sample carries roughly 1.7 million distinct CDR3 sequences, roughly 32% recorded once. The V and J ends lost 5 bases and 4 bases respectively, with 14 bases between them. From germline, CDR1 is DFQATT and CDR2 SNEGSKA (reference sequence). CDR3 length: 13 residues. Total RNA, at least 6 micrograms per sample, was extracted from PBMCs. Sequenced: blood. The clonotype originates from a woman aged 25 to 39 in good health. This chain connects TRBV20-1 to TRBJ2-5; TRBD2 is a possible D gene (6 bases). Here the CDR3 reads CSASRLVGETQYF. Written as DNA, the CDR3 is TGCAGTGCTTCACGACTAGTCGGAGAGACCCAGTACTTC.